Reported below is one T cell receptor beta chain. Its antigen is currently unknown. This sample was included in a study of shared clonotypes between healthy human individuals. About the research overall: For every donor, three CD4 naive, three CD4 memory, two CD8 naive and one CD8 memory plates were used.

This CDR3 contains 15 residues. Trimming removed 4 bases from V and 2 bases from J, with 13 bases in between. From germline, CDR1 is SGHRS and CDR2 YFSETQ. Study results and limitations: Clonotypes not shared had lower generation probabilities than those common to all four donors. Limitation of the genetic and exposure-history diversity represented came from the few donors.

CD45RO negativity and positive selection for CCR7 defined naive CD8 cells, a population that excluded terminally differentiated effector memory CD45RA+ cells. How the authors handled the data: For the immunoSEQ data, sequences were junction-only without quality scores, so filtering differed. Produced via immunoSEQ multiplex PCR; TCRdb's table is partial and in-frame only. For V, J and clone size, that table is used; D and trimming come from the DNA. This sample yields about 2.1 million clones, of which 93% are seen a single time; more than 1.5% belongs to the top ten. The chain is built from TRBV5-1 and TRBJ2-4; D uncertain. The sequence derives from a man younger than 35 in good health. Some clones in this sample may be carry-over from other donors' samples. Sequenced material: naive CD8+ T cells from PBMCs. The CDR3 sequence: CASSPSPATKNIQYF. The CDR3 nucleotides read TGCGCCAGCAGCCCATCCCCGGCGACCAAAAACATTCAGTACTTC.